The clone carrying this T cell receptor (beta chain) came up many times. This specimen belongs to a study of T cells in Graves' hyperthyroidism and ophthalmopathy. RNA transcripts gave rise to amplified TCR beta CDR3 regions. HTBI primers drove first-round RT-PCR of the TCR CDR3. Via MiXCR, TCRdb re-called the multiplex PCR reads, giving one row per CDR3 protein. Seen here are fewer than 550,000 distinct CDR3 sequences, approximately 25% observed once, and the top ten hold around 11%. Diagnoses used clinical symptoms, serum thyroxine and TRAb, thyroid ultrasound and orbital computed tomography. Trimming shortened V by 10 bases and J by 3 bases, and 15 bases separated the two germline ends. Germline loops: CDR1 SNHLY, CDR2 FYNNEI. This CDR3 is 13 amino acids long.

Sequencing was done on a sample of blood. The gene calls are TRBV2 and TRBJ1-2; tentatively, D is TRBD1 (6 bases). The origin of this receptor is a woman in her 30s with Graves' ophthalmopathy. This CDR3 reads CATPGVGYYGYTF. The CDR3 bases are TGTGCCACCCCAGGGGTGGGCTACTATGGCTACACCTTC.